The 27 T cell receptor beta chains given below trace back to one sample, sequenced in a study of blood T cell repertoires in COVID-19. Libraries were prepared by immunoSEQ multiplex PCR; TCRdb keeps only in-frame clonotypes and omits some of them. The data show just under 90,000 clones, roughly 78% seen once. The material sequenced was peripheral blood. These receptors originate from a woman aged 80 or over with acute or convalescent COVID-19.

This sequence joins TRBV6-6 and TRBJ2-1; 10 bases line up with TRBD1. The CDR3 has 15 residues. Germline V gene data show CDR1 as MNHNY and CDR2 as SVGAGI (reference sequence). V was pared by 5 bases and J by 3 bases, with 4 bases of the junction left unmatched. The CDR3 reads CASSRQGADYNEQFF. CDR3 nucleotides: TGTGCCAGCAGTCGACAGGGGGCCGACTACAATGAGCAGTTCTTC.

This clone was counted a few times. The chain links TRBV6-5 to TRBJ1-3, with D possibly matching TRBD1 (5 bases). The CDR3 length is 15 residues. Germline CDR1 reads MNHEY; CDR2 reads SVGAGI. V was pared by 2 bases and J by 0 bases, with 8 bases between. The CDR3 DNA sequence: TGTGCCAGCAGTTACGGCCAGGGCTCTGGAAACACCATATATTTT. Translated, it gives CASSYGQGSGNTIYF.

V is TRBV18 and J is TRBJ2-1; perhaps TRBD2 as D (6 bases). CDR1 KGHSH and CDR2 LQKENI come from the germline V gene. Trimming pared 2 bases from V and 10 bases from J, leaving 12 bases between. This CDR3 is 13 amino acids long. In nucleotides, the CDR3 is TGTGCCAGCTCACCAGGCAGGGAGGTCGAGCAGTTCTTC. The encoded protein is CASSPGREVEQFF. Filled out from reference TRBV18 and TRBJ2-1, the complete variable domain reads NAGVMQNPRHLVRRRGQEARLRCSPMKGHSHVYWYRQLPEEGLKFMVYLQKENIIDESGMPKERFSAEFPKEGPSILRIQQVVRGDSAAYFCASSPGREVEQFFGPGTRLTVL.

This rearrangement joins TRBV19 to TRBJ2-1, with 8 bases aligning to TRBD2. CDR3 size: 13 residues. Germline CDR1 reads LNHDA; CDR2 reads SQIVND (reference sequence). V lost 6 bases, J lost 7 bases, and 5 bases stayed unmatched. Here the CDR3 reads CASRGLANNEQFF. DNA of the CDR3: TGTGCCAGTAGAGGACTAGCAAATAATGAGCAGTTCTTC.

The CDR3 nucleotides are TGCGCCAGCAGCCGTTCCCCCCCCCAGGAAGATAGCAATCAGCCCCAGCATTTT. Its translation is CASSRSPPQEDSNQPQHF. The chain couples TRBV4-1 to TRBJ1-5; D gene ambiguous. Germline V gives CDR1 MGHRA, CDR2 YSYEKL. This CDR3 is 18 amino acids long. The germline V and J ends were trimmed by 4 bases and 0 bases, with 19 bases remaining between them.

This clone has just one count. The DNA of the CDR3 is TGTGCCAGCGGTAGTCCGTATAATAACTATGGCTACACCTTC. Its translation is CASGSPYNNYGYTF. The V call is TRBV7-6, the J call TRBJ1-2; D gene unclear. The germline V gene has CDR1 SGHVS and CDR2 FNYEAQ. CDR3 size: 14 residues. Trimming cost V 8 bases and J 1 base, with 14 bases left between them.

The chain joins TRBV7-9 to TRBJ1-2, with D uncertain. Deletions cut 5 bases from V and 6 bases from J, with 10 bases between. Germline assignment: CDR1 SEHNR and CDR2 FQNEAQ (reference sequence). This CDR3 spans 12 amino acids. CDR3 bases: TGTGCCAGCAGCCCCGAGAGGGATGGCTACACCTTC. This translates into CASSPERDGYTF.

This clone was detected only once. In DNA, the CDR3 is TGTGCCAGCAGTCGGGAGGGGGGGAATTTGTATAATTCACCCCTCCACTTT. This translates into CASSREGGNLYNSPLHF. V gene TRBV2 combines with J gene TRBJ1-6; D might be TRBD1 (6 bases). V lost 5 bases, J lost 4 bases, and 18 bases lay in between. The germline gives CDR1 SNHLY, CDR2 FYNNEI. The CDR3 sequence is 17 residues long.

This clone came up once. In DNA form, the CDR3 reads TGTGCCAGCGCGTCCGCCCCGGAGGGCTATGGCTACACCTTC. Translating it yields CASASAPEGYGYTF. This sequence joins TRBV7-3 and TRBJ1-2; D remains unclear. The V end was cut by 8 bases, the J end by 4 bases, with 17 bases between. CDR1 SGHTA and CDR2 FQGTGA come from the germline V gene. The CDR3 contains 14 residues.

The table lists this clone with a count of one. This chain links TRBV4-3 with TRBJ2-1, with D possibly being TRBD2 (6 bases). Trimming took 0 bases from V and 8 from J, leaving 14 bases between them. Germline V CDR1 and CDR2: LGHNA, YSLEER. This CDR3 is 15 amino acids long. The CDR3 DNA sequence: TGCGCCAGCAGCCAAGATAGGGGCGCGGGGTATGAGCAGTTCTTC. It specifies CASSQDRGAGYEQFF.

V and J are TRBV2 and TRBJ2-1; D is perhaps TRBD2 (6 bases). Germline values: CDR1 SNHLY, CDR2 FYNNEI. Trimming left V 4 bases short and J 4 bases short, with 20 bases between. This CDR3 region has 17 residues. The CDR3 sequence is CASSGSGTPRTYNEQFF. The CDR3 coding sequence is TGTGCCAGCAGTGGTTCCGGGACTCCTCGCACATACAATGAGCAGTTCTTC. Together with reference TRBV2 and TRBJ2-1, the CDR3 gives the full variable domain: EPEVTQTPSHQVTQMGQEVILRCVPISNHLYFYWYRQILGQKVEFLVSFYNNEISEKSEIFDDQFSVERPDGSNFTLKIRSTKLEDSAMYFCASSGSGTPRTYNEQFFGPGTRLTVL.

The J gene is TRBJ1-1, the V gene TRBV6-6; D gene ambiguous. V was clipped by 5 bases and J by 2 bases, with 12 bases between them. Germline V gene sequence: CDR1 MNHNY, CDR2 SVGAGI (reference sequence). This CDR3 is built from 14 residues. CDR3 amino acids: CASSPGGDNTEAFF. The CDR3 DNA sequence: TGTGCCAGCAGTCCAGGAGGCGATAACACTGAAGCTTTCTTT.

The rearrangement uses TRBV19 and TRBJ1-5; 7 bases agree with TRBD1. CDR3 length: 16 residues. J was trimmed by 4 bases and V by 5 bases; bases with no gene match: 11. The germline V gene has CDR1 LNHDA and CDR2 SQIVND (reference sequence). CDR3 region: CASSSRTGRGNQPQHF. DNA for the CDR3: TGTGCCAGTAGTTCCCGGACAGGAAGGGGGAATCAGCCCCAGCATTTT. Full variable domain (rest looked up from reference TRBV19 and TRBJ1-5): DGGITQSPKYLFRKEGQNVTLSCEQNLNHDAMYWYRQDPGQGLRLIYYSQIVNDFQKGDIAEGYSVSREKKESFPLTVTSAQKNPTAFYLCASSSRTGRGNQPQHFGDGTRLSIL.

The chain carries TRBV11-2 and TRBJ1-2; TRBD1 might be the D (5 bases). The CDR3 runs 16 residues. The V and J ends lost 1 base and 4 bases respectively, with 16 bases between them. Germline V gene sequence: CDR1 SGHAT, CDR2 FQNNGV. The CDR3 nucleotides are TGTGCCAGCAGCTTAGGATGGGGCGGGGAGGTCTATGGCTACACCTTC. Translated: CASSLGWGGEVYGYTF.

This chain uses TRBV6-2 or TRBV6-3 with TRBJ1-2; unclear D gene. The length of the CDR3 is 14 residues. Deletions cut 5 bases from V and 2 bases from J, with 12 bases between. Germline assignment: CDR1 MNHEY and CDR2 SVGEGT. The CDR3 protein is CASSLAGENYGYTF. CDR3 bases: TGTGCCAGCAGTCTAGCCGGGGAAAACTATGGCTACACCTTC.

The rearrangement links TRBV20-1 to TRBJ2-7, with D hard to call. This CDR3 has 11 residues. Trimming took 0 bases from V and 2 from J, leaving 2 bases between them. Per the germline V gene, CDR1 is DFQATT and CDR2 is SNEGSKA (reference sequence). CDR3 nucleotide sequence: TGCAGTGCTAGAGATACCTACGAGCAGTACTTC. It translates to CSARDTYEQYF.

The chain is built from TRBV11-2 and TRBJ2-1, with TRBD1 matching over 9 bases. The CDR3 covers 15 residues. Germline V gene sequence: CDR1 SGHAT, CDR2 FQNNGV. The V gene end was trimmed by 5 bases and the J gene end by 4 bases; junction bases not matched to a gene: 6. The CDR3 reads CASSPTGGAYNEQFF. CDR3 sequence (DNA): TGTGCCAGCAGCCCCACAGGGGGCGCGTACAATGAGCAGTTCTTC.

This chain uses TRBV30 with TRBJ1-2, with TRBD1 matching over 9 bases. Losses at the gene ends were 2 bases for V and 7 bases for J; bases not matched to a gene: 5. Germline loops: CDR1 GTSNPN, CDR2 SVGIG (reference sequence). The CDR3 loop spans 13 amino acids. CDR3 DNA sequence: TGTGCCTGGAGTTTAGGGACAGGGAGTGGCTACACCTTC. Its translation is CAWSLGTGSGYTF.

The rearrangement uses TRBV7-6 and TRBJ2-3; 8 bases map to TRBD2. The CDR3 runs to 15 residues. The germline CDR1 and CDR2 sequences are SGHVS and FNYEAQ. V gave up 5 bases and J gave up 3 bases; unmatched junction bases: 7. The CDR3 nucleotides are TGTGCCAGCAGCCGGAACGGGGGGGCAACAGATACGCAGTATTTT. Protein product: CASSRNGGATDTQYF.

This chain joins TRBV7-9 and TRBJ2-3, with 9 bases fitting TRBD2. Losses at the gene ends were 1 base for V and 4 bases for J; bases not matched to a gene: 6. Germline V CDR1 and CDR2: SEHNR, FQNEAQ (reference sequence). The CDR3 covers 16 residues. The CDR3 DNA reads TGTGCCAGCAGCTTAGGGCGGGGGGGCGTTGCAGATACGCAGTATTTT. Amino acids: CASSLGRGGVADTQYF.

The gene calls are TRBV30 and TRBJ1-2; D may be TRBD1 (6 bases). From germline, CDR1 is GTSNPN and CDR2 SVGIG (reference sequence). CDR3 size: 12 residues. The V end lost 3 bases, the J end lost 7 bases, and 12 bases lay between the germline ends. CDR3 sequence: CAWSDRSVGYTF. DNA for the CDR3: TGTGCCTGGAGCGACAGGTCCGTTGGCTACACCTTC. Full variable domain (outside the CDR3, taken from reference TRBV30 and TRBJ1-2): SQTIHQWPATLVQPVGSPLSLECTVEGTSNPNLYWYRQAAGRGLQLLFYSVGIGQISSEVPQNLSASRPQDRQFILSSKKLLLSDSGFYLCAWSDRSVGYTFGSGTRLTVV.

This clone was detected a few times. The rearrangement uses TRBV9 and TRBJ1-1; D ambiguous. The CDR3 has 14 residues. V gave up 0 bases and J gave up 2 bases, with 8 bases separating them. Looked up from germline, CDR1 is SGDLS and CDR2 is YYNGEE. The CDR3 spells CASSVDWSNTEAFF. CDR3 in DNA: TGTGCCAGCAGCGTAGATTGGAGCAACACTGAAGCTTTCTTT.

The chain carries TRBV6-6 and TRBJ1-4; 7 bases line up with TRBD1. The junction had 11 bases not matched to a gene; V was cut back by 5 bases and J by 5 bases. The length of the CDR3 is 16 residues. Germline values: CDR1 MNHNY, CDR2 SVGAGI (reference sequence). The CDR3 loop reads CASSQRQGGVNEKLFF. Written as DNA, the CDR3 is TGTGCCAGCAGTCAACGACAGGGAGGTGTGAATGAAAAACTGTTTTTT.

Of note for this clone: Within the sample, other DNA sequences also encode this same CDR3. The rearrangement uses TRBV28 and TRBJ2-7; 7 nucleotides match TRBD1. From germline, CDR1 is MDHEN and CDR2 SYDVKM. The V and J ends lost 7 bases and 0 bases, in that order; junction bases with no gene match: 3. The CDR3 runs to 13 residues. CDR3 protein: CASTRDSSYEQYF. The DNA of the CDR3 is TGTGCCAGCACCCGGGACAGCTCCTACGAGCAGTACTTC.

The gene calls are TRBV7-3 and TRBJ1-6; the D gene is possibly TRBD1 (6 bases). Trimming stripped 6 bases from V and 4 bases from J, with 10 bases between. Per the germline V gene, CDR1 is SGHTA and CDR2 is FQGTGA. The CDR3 has 14 amino acids. The CDR3 here is CASRPGQYNSPLHF. The CDR3 DNA is TGTGCCAGCAGACCCGGACAGTATAATTCACCCCTCCACTTT.

In this sample, this clone turned up a few times. V gene TRBV15 combines with J gene TRBJ1-2; 9 positions agree with TRBD1. Losses at the gene ends were 3 bases for V and 8 bases for J; bases not matched to a gene: 10. Per germline, CDR1 LNHNV and CDR2 YYDKDF (reference sequence). CDR3 length: 15 amino acids. The CDR3 nucleotides are TGTGCCACCAGCAGGGAAATACAGGGGGCGGGAGGCTACACCTTC. It yields the protein CATSREIQGAGGYTF. Full variable domain (outside the CDR3, taken from reference TRBV15 and TRBJ1-2): DAMVIQNPRYQVTQFGKPVTLSCSQTLNHNVMYWYQQKSSQAPKLLFHYYDKDFNNEADTPDNFQSRRPNTSFCFLDIRSPGLGDTAMYLCATSREIQGAGGYTFGSGTRLTVV.

The chain links TRBV21-1 to TRBJ2-7; whether TRBD1, the table's D call, matches the DNA was not checked. TRBV21-1 is listed as a pseudogene. The CDR3 spans 16 residues. The CDR3 nucleotides are TGTGCCAGCAGCCTCCTAGAAGGGACAGGCGCCTGGGAGCAGTACTTC. As protein: CASSLLEGTGAWEQYF.